The sequence of this T cell receptor beta chain was determined in a study of a mutant IDH1 vaccine in newly diagnosed glioma. Looking at the study overall: Vaccinations, eight in total, occurred in weeks 1, 3, 5, 7, 11, 15, 19, 23. Onset of vaccination occurred 4-6 weeks following radiotherapy alone, or with temozolomide cycles.

This table comes from immunoSEQ multiplex PCR, and its TCRdb copy is limited to in-frame clones, with some not included. The table lists 45,000 to 65,000 clones, roughly 77% of them singletons. This CDR3 is 13 amino acids long. Germline CDR1 and CDR2: SGHAT and FQNNGV. V lost 3 bases and J 1 base, leaving 6 bases between the germline ends. Noted time point: week 23, last vaccination. Doses comprised 300 ug of mutant IDH1 20-mer peptide each, plus topical imiquimod. To note about this clone: The antigen is not known.

The input for sequencing was PBMCs, taken from a glioma patient whose treatment included an IDH1 peptide vaccine. The sequence was obtained from a woman in her 40s with glioma. Some clones in this sample may be carry-over from other donors' samples. This chain links TRBV11-2 with TRBJ1-1, with no clear D. As DNA, the CDR3 is TGTGCCAGCAGCTTCTCAGGGAACACTGAAGCTTTCTTT. This sequence encodes CASSFSGNTEAFF.